This T cell receptor beta chain was found in a study of T cell responses to AZD1222 COVID-19 vaccine. For the study at large: The study pooled second doses at about 4 or about 12 weeks. Overall study results and limits: Only a handful of AZD1222 recipients, more than five in all, had baseline seropositivity.

This clone was detected a few times. Its antigen is as yet unknown. Produced via immunoSEQ multiplex PCR; TCRdb's table is partial and in-frame only. The data hold roughly 100,000 clones, with roughly 89% observed a single time. The V gene lost 6 bases and the J gene lost 4 bases, with 16 bases spanning the gap. The CDR3 covers 15 residues. Germline V gives CDR1 KGHSH, CDR2 LQKENI. This sequence originates from an adult in good health. The rearrangement uses TRBV18 and TRBJ1-5; a possible D gene is TRBD1 (6 bases). The sequencing used peripheral blood, collected on day 0 of AZD1222 vaccination. The CDR3, as DNA: TGTGCCAGCTCCCGGAGGGAGGGGGAAAATCAGCCCCAGCATTTT. Translation gives CASSRREGENQPQHF.